Listed below are T cell receptor beta chains from one sample, sequenced in a study of blood T cell repertoires in COVID-19. Profiled with immunoSEQ multiplex PCR; TCRdb holds only in-frame clones, not every one. There are around 150,000 clones in the sample; approximately 84% occur only once, and 20% to 25% lies in the top ten. Source material: peripheral blood. The receptors stem from a woman older than 75 with acute or convalescent COVID-19. Each CDR3 is given with its conserved first and last residue. A D gene is named only where the DNA matches it firmly. Size values are once, few and many counts, or a class for expanded clones, and some rows have none.

d_call | cdr3_length | j_call | clone_size | v_call | cdr3_aa | cdr3_nt
- | 12 | TRBJ2-7 | few | TRBV12-3/TRBV12-4 | CASSPAGYEQYF | TGTGCCAGCAGCCCGGCGGGTTACGAGCAGTACTTC
TRBD1 | 15 | TRBJ1-6 | - | TRBV5-1 | CASSWGTADNSPLHF | TGCGCCAGCAGCTGGGGGACAGCGGATAATTCACCCCTCCACTTT
TRBD2 | 16 | TRBJ2-3 | - | TRBV3-1/TRBV3-2 | CASSQRLAGRTDTQYF | TGTGCCAGCAGCCAACGACTAGCGGGACGGACAGATACGCAGTATTTT
- | 12 | TRBJ1-2 | - | TRBV10-3 | CAISEAGHGYTF | TGTGCCATCAGTGAGGCGGGGCATGGCTACACCTTC
TRBD2 | 15 | TRBJ2-1 | - | TRBV3-1/TRBV3-2 | CASSQPLAGGPKQFF | TGTGCCAGCAGCCAACCACTAGCGGGAGGGCCCAAGCAGTTCTTC
- | 11 | TRBJ1-1 | once | TRBV28 | CASTGDTEAFF | TGTGCCAGCACGGGGGACACTGAAGCTTTCTTT
- | 15 | TRBJ2-5 | once | TRBV11-1 | CASTLARHSQETQYF | TGTGCCAGCACCCTAGCCCGCCACAGTCAAGAGACCCAGTACTTC
- | 15 | TRBJ2-1 | - | TRBV5-1 | CASSLGLGLGVGEFF | TGCGCCAGCAGCTTGGGACTAGGGTTGGGAGTTGGAGAGTTCTTC
- | 13 | TRBJ1-2 | once | TRBV7-2 | CASSRTGVHGYTF | TGTGCCAGCAGCCGGACGGGGGTTCATGGCTACACCTTC
- | 14 | TRBJ1-2 | - | TRBV7-2 | CASSLQGSYYGYTF | TGTGCCAGCAGCTTACAGGGCAGTTACTATGGCTACACCTTC
TRBD2 | 15 | TRBJ2-7 | - | TRBV7-2 | CASSFGLAGSYEQYF | TGTGCCAGCAGCTTTGGACTAGCGGGATCCTACGAGCAGTACTTC